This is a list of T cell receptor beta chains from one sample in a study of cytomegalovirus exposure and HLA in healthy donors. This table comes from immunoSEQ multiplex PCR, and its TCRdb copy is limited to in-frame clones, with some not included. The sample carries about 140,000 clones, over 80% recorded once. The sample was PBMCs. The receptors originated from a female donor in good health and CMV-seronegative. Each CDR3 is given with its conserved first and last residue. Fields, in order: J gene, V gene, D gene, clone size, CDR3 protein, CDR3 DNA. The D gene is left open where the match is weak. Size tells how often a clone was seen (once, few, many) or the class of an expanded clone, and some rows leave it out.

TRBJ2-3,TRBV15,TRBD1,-,CATSDEMAPGGVDTQYF,TGTGCCACCAGCGATGAGATGGCCCCAGGGGGCGTGGATACGCAGTATTTT
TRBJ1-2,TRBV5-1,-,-,CASSLEAGYNYGYTF,TGCGCCAGCAGCTTGGAGGCAGGGTATAACTATGGCTACACCTTC
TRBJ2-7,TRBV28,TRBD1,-,CASTPPWGQGSGEQYF,TGTGCCAGCACCCCCCCATGGGGACAGGGATCGGGCGAGCAGTACTTC
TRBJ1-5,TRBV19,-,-,CASSIVGSNQPQHF,TGTGCCAGTAGTATAGTTGGCAGCAATCAGCCCCAGCATTTT
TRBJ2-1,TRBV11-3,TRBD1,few,CASSPQGYSYNEQFF,TGTGCCAGCAGCCCACAGGGGTACTCCTACAATGAGCAGTTCTTC
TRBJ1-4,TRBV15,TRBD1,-,CATSRDYEGQVLNEKLFF,TGTGCCACCAGCAGAGACTATGAGGGACAGGTTTTGAATGAAAAACTGTTTTTT
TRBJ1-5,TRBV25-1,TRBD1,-,CASSPGQGSPQHF,TGTGCCAGCAGCCCCGGACAGGGTAGCCCCCAGCATTTT
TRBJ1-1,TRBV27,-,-,CASSASGAEAFF,TGTGCCAGCTCGGCCTCGGGGGCTGAAGCTTTCTTT
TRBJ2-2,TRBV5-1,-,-,CASSLAGGTNTGELFF,TGCGCCAGCAGCTTGGCCGGGGGAACGAACACCGGGGAGCTGTTTTTT
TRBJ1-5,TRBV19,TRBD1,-,CASSPGQINQPQHF,TGTGCCAGTAGTCCGGGACAGATAAATCAGCCCCAGCATTTT
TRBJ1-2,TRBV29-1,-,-,CSDEGPYGYTF,TGCAGCGATGAGGGCCCCTATGGCTACACCTTC
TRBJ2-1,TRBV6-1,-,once,CASRRDWSYNEQFF,TGTGCCAGCAGGCGGGATTGGAGCTACAATGAGCAGTTCTTC
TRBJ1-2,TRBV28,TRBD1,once,CASSLTGVLRGYTF,TGTGCCAGCAGTTTAACAGGGGTGCTGCGTGGCTACACCTTC
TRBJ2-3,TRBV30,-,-,CAWSVLGGDTQYF,TGTGCCTGGAGTGTCCTCGGTGGAGATACGCAGTATTTT
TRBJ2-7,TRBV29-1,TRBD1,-,CSDRQGVVYEQYF,TGCAGCGACCGACAGGGTGTCGTCTACGAGCAGTACTTC
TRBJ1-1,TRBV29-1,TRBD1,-,CSVEAYLRGLDTEAFF,TGCAGCGTTGAAGCCTACCTCAGGGGGCTGGACACTGAAGCTTTCTTT
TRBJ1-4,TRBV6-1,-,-,CASRQTANEKLFF,TGTGCCAGCCGACAGACAGCTAATGAAAAACTGTTTTTT